This TCR beta chain is drawn from a study of shared clonotypes between healthy human individuals. The naive CD8 subset, CD45RO-negative cells positively selected for CCR7, excluded terminally differentiated effector memory CD45RA+ cells. Donors, healthy HIV-negative adults, lacked recent acute infections or vaccinations. V shed 1 base and J shed 5 bases, with 6 bases lying between them. This CDR3 comprises 12 residues. Germline V gives CDR1 MDHEN, CDR2 SYDVKM. This table comes from immunoSEQ multiplex PCR, and its TCRdb copy is limited to in-frame clones, with some not included. The table has around 610,000 clones, roughly 96% seen once. Study observations and caveats: Naive subsets generally had larger estimated richness than memory subsets. Researchers sampled only blood; tissue repertoires likely differ. Clonotype sharing among donors likely depends on sequencing depth.

Note on this clone: Its antigen is unknown.

Source material: naive CD8+ T cells sorted from blood. The sequence was obtained from a woman aged 25-40 years in good health. This chain links TRBV28 with TRBJ2-7; D remains unclear. The CDR3 DNA reads TGTGCCAGCAGTTTATCGTACAACGAGCAGTACTTC. Translating it yields CASSLSYNEQYF.